This T cell receptor (beta chain) was identified during a study of blood T cell repertoires in COVID-19. Using immunoSEQ multiplex PCR, the repertoire was profiled, and TCRdb retains in-frame clones only, with some absent. The profile covers 350,000 or so clones, with around 90% appearing a single time and just under 4% taken by the ten largest. The CDR3 runs to 13 residues. Germline V lookup: CDR1 MNHEY, CDR2 SVGAGI. Trimming shortened V by 6 bases and J by 4 bases, and 10 bases separated the two germline ends. This clone was seen once. Material for sequencing was peripheral blood. V and J are TRBV6-5 and TRBJ1-5; no clear D gene. The source of this sequence is a woman aged 60-70 years with COVID-19, enrolled during active disease. CDR3 amino acids: CASSFSGNQPQHF. Here the CDR3 DNA reads TGTGCCAGCAGCTTCTCGGGAAATCAGCCCCAGCATTTT.